The clone carrying this TCR beta chain occurred once. Its matching antigen is unknown. The study drew all its donors from Caucasian adults living in Nashville, Tennessee. A CD45RA+ naive subset and a CD45RA-negative memory subset were split from CD4+ cells. Germline CDR1 is SGHKS and CDR2 is YYEKEE (reference sequence). CDR3 length equals 15 residues. V gave up 6 bases and J gave up 12 bases; unmatched junction bases: 16. This sample was included in a study of shared clonotypes between healthy human individuals. Clones were read by immunoSEQ multiplex PCR, and TCRdb kept only the in-frame ones, dropping some. The table lists 2 million to 2.5 million clones, more than 80% of them singletons, with around 0.4% in the top ten. Study results and limitations: Clonotypes that were shared across several donors made up roughly 5% of naive CD4 clonotypes.

This chain joins TRBV5-5 and TRBJ2-2; TRBD2 aligns across 8 bases. The sequence derives from a man younger than 30 in good health. Some clones in this sample may be carry-over from other donors' samples. Sequenced material: naive CD4+ T cells from PBMCs. The subset was: CD45RA+ positively selected. The CDR3 loop is CASIKPGGTHQKLFF. For the CDR3, the DNA is TGTGCCAGCATCAAACCGGGGGGGACGCACCAGAAGCTGTTTTTT.